This TCR beta chain was sequenced in a study of CD8+ T cells in alopecia areata. Study-wide findings and caveats: Mice showed TCR sharing more clearly than patients did, possibly owing to HLA.

Concerning this clone: Its target is not known. Compared with germline, one end of the junction differs, possibly owing to a read error.

The CDR3 spans 10 residues. Looked up from germline, CDR1 is SNHLY and CDR2 is FYNNEI. cDNA serving as the sequencing template came from extracted, reverse transcribed RNA. Assay used: immunoSEQ multiplex PCR; TCRdb lists only in-frame clones, some missing. The top ten clones hold 4.9% of a sample with about 200,000 clones, 45% to 70% of them seen once. This receptor was taken from a human donor in good health. V gene TRBV2 combines with J gene TRBJ2-7, with 11 bases matching TRBD1. Material for sequencing was CD8+ T cells sorted from blood. Here the CDR3 DNA reads TGTGCCAGCAGTTGGGACAGGGGGGTTTTC. This gives the protein CASSWDRGVF.